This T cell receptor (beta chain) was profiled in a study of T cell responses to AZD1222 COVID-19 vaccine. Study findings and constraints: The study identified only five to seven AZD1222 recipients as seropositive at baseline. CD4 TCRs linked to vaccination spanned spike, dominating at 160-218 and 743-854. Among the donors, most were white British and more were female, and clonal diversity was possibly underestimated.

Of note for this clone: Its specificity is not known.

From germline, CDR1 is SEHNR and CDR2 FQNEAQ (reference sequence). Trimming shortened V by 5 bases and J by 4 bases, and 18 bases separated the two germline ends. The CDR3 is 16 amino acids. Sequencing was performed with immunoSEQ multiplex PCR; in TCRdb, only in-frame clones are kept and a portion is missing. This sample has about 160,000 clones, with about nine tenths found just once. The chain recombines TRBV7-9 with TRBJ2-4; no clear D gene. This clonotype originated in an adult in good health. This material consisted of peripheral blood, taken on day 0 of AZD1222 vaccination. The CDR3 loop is CASSPEWFQLKNIQYF. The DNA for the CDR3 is TGTGCCAGCAGCCCGGAGTGGTTCCAGCTGAAAAACATTCAGTACTTC.